A selection of T cell receptor beta chains follows, all from one sample in a study of blood T cell repertoires in COVID-19. Method: immunoSEQ multiplex PCR; TCRdb's copy keeps in-frame clones and lacks some. The table includes about 170,000 clones, about 86% detected once. Source material: peripheral blood. The source is a woman aged 65 to 85 who had recovered from COVID-19. Each CDR3 is given with its conserved first and last residue.

V,J,CDR3
TRBV14,TRBJ1-5,CASSPNQGQPQHF
TRBV7-9,TRBJ1-1,CASSLGAGTEAFF
TRBV6-6,TRBJ1-5,CASSYPTGNQPQHF
TRBV10-3,TRBJ2-7,CAIQGADEQYF
TRBV9,TRBJ2-1,CASSPAGGGYNEQFF
TRBV7-3,TRBJ2-1,CASSPQGTRGSYNEQFF
TRBV18,TRBJ2-1,CASSPSWAERYNEQFF
TRBV7-3,TRBJ1-1,CASSLGGSMNTEAFF
TRBV6-2/TRBV6-3,TRBJ2-5,CASSPRGDQETQYF
TRBV30,TRBJ2-5,CATGGWQETQYF
TRBV11-1,TRBJ2-1,CASSTQGYEQFF
TRBV11-2,TRBJ2-2,CASGSQGSGTGELFF
TRBV4-1,TRBJ2-7,CASSQGQGGPYEQYF
TRBV18,TRBJ2-3,CASSPMASTDTQYF
TRBV5-4,TRBJ1-5,CASSPAPGGSQPQHF
TRBV28,TRBJ1-6,CASSLATGGWSPLHF
TRBV30,TRBJ1-2,CAWSAPSEGAVGYTF
TRBV7-3,TRBJ2-5,CASSTNPSETQYF
TRBV28,TRBJ2-7,CASRPPGAGGPYEQYF
TRBV5-4,TRBJ1-6,CATTGQPNSPLHF
TRBV12-5,TRBJ2-5,CASAFGQVQETQYF
TRBV18,TRBJ2-7,CASSPPGGPEQYF
TRBV29-1,TRBJ1-1,CSVSPKLRGEAFF
TRBV6-5,TRBJ1-2,CASTMGQGVHYGYTF
TRBV19,TRBJ1-2,CASSMDGDGDGYTF
TRBV20-1,TRBJ2-5,CSASHGGGYQETQYF
TRBV18,TRBJ1-2,CASSPPRATTNYGYTF
TRBV7-9,TRBJ2-2,CASRTRGGAGGPTGELFF
TRBV11-2,TRBJ2-5,CASSIRAGGPETQYF
TRBV2,TRBJ1-1,CASEGRPGHPLNTEAFF
TRBV28,TRBJ2-7,CASSGASGSAPHSYEQYF
TRBV9,TRBJ1-6,CASRPGVGEDYSPLHF
TRBV7-9,TRBJ2-1,CASSFISENNEQFF
TRBV4-1,TRBJ1-4,CASSQVSGQGAMREKLFF
TRBV11-3,TRBJ2-1,CASSLGTYRGSDNEQFF
TRBV24-1,TRBJ1-5,CATSEPGGGNQPQHF
TRBV10-3,TRBJ1-3,CATQGAILSGSGNTIYF
TRBV20-1,TRBJ1-1,CSATPVAEAFF
TRBV29-1,TRBJ2-1,CSVEGGGPWNEQFF
TRBV6-5,TRBJ1-2,CASSRAGFEGYTF
TRBV5-1,TRBJ2-3,CASGPGHTDTQYF
TRBV18,TRBJ1-2,CASSPSGQGDYGYTF
TRBV24-1,TRBJ2-1,CATRGGGNEQFF
TRBV28,TRBJ1-5,CASRSQEDQPQHF
TRBV30,TRBJ1-1,CAWSPGQGARGTEAFF
TRBV6-5,TRBJ2-7,CASKTGVPYYEQYF
TRBV6-2/TRBV6-3,TRBJ1-1,CASSGQLNTEAFF
TRBV5-1,TRBJ2-5,CASSRGDRGEETQYF
TRBV18,TRBJ2-5,CASSLAQETQYF
TRBV10-3,TRBJ2-5,CAIREAGGGQETQYF
TRBV18,TRBJ2-1,CASSPGVGSGGTRYNEQFF
TRBV5-6,TRBJ2-7,CASSPGSPYEQYF
TRBV19,TRBJ2-5,CASSIGRGETQYF
TRBV28,TRBJ1-2,CASRLGGSNNYGYTF